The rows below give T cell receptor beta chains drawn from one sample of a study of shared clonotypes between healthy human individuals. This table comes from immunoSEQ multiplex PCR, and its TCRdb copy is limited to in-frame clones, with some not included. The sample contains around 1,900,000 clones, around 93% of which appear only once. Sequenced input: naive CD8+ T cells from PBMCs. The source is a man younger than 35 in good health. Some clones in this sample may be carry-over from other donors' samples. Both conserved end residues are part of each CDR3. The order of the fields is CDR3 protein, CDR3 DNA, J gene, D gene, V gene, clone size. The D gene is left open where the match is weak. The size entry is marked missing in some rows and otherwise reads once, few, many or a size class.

CDR3aa: CASSQDLGGRGQETQYF; CDR3nt: TGTGCCAGCAGCCAAGATCTCGGCGGGAGGGGCCAAGAGACCCAGTACTTC; j_gene: TRBJ2-5; d_gene: TRBD2; v_gene: TRBV4-2; abundance: few
CDR3aa: CASSIAGGQETQYF; CDR3nt: TGTGCCAGTAGTATTGCCGGGGGCCAAGAGACCCAGTACTTC; j_gene: TRBJ2-5; d_gene: -; v_gene: TRBV19; abundance: -
CDR3aa: CASKYKGNTEAFF; CDR3nt: TGTGCCAGTAAATACAAGGGGAACACTGAAGCTTTCTTT; j_gene: TRBJ1-1; d_gene: -; v_gene: TRBV19; abundance: -
CDR3aa: CASSLGTARNTGELFF; CDR3nt: TGCGCCAGCAGCTTGGGGACAGCCAGGAACACCGGGGAGCTGTTTTTT; j_gene: TRBJ2-2; d_gene: -; v_gene: TRBV5-1; abundance: -
CDR3aa: CASSLDVTDTQYF; CDR3nt: TGTGCCAGCAGCTTAGACGTCACAGATACGCAGTATTTT; j_gene: TRBJ2-3; d_gene: -; v_gene: TRBV11-2; abundance: -
CDR3aa: CASSSNLQTATGPYEQYF; CDR3nt: TGTGCCAGCAGCTCCAACCTCCAGACGGCGACAGGGCCCTACGAGCAGTACTTC; j_gene: TRBJ2-7; d_gene: TRBD1; v_gene: TRBV13; abundance: -
CDR3aa: CASRGGNTEAFF; CDR3nt: TGTGCCAGCAGGGGGGGGAACACTGAAGCTTTCTTT; j_gene: TRBJ1-1; d_gene: -; v_gene: TRBV6-1; abundance: -
CDR3aa: CASSDWSYNEQFF; CDR3nt: TGTGCCAGCAGTGACTGGTCCTACAATGAGCAGTTCTTC; j_gene: TRBJ2-1; d_gene: -; v_gene: TRBV6-1; abundance: -
CDR3aa: CASSTGTGEAFF; CDR3nt: TGTGCCAGTAGTACGGGGACAGGAGAAGCTTTCTTT; j_gene: TRBJ1-1; d_gene: TRBD1; v_gene: TRBV19; abundance: -
CDR3aa: CASSLISGSSYNEQFF; CDR3nt: TGTGCCAGCAGCTTAATTAGCGGGAGCTCCTACAATGAGCAGTTCTTC; j_gene: TRBJ2-1; d_gene: TRBD2; v_gene: TRBV7-8; abundance: -
CDR3aa: CASSATGTGNGYTF; CDR3nt: TGTGCCAGCAGCGCCACCGGGACAGGGAATGGCTACACCTTC; j_gene: TRBJ1-2; d_gene: TRBD1; v_gene: TRBV9; abundance: once
CDR3aa: CASSYSPGLAPDTQYF; CDR3nt: TGTGCCAGCAGTTATTCCCCGGGACTAGCTCCAGATACGCAGTATTTT; j_gene: TRBJ2-3; d_gene: TRBD2; v_gene: TRBV27; abundance: -
CDR3aa: CASSLRGAAGTEAFF; CDR3nt: TGTGCCAGTAGTTTACGGGGGGCGGCAGGCACTGAAGCTTTCTTT; j_gene: TRBJ1-1; d_gene: -; v_gene: TRBV19; abundance: -
CDR3aa: CASGLDTTGSSYNEQFF; CDR3nt: TGTGCTAGTGGTTTGGATACAACAGGTAGCTCCTACAATGAGCAGTTCTTC; j_gene: TRBJ2-1; d_gene: -; v_gene: TRBV12-5; abundance: -
CDR3aa: CAWKTGQLVNTEAFF; CDR3nt: TGTGCCTGGAAGACGGGACAATTAGTAAACACTGAAGCTTTCTTT; j_gene: TRBJ1-1; d_gene: -; v_gene: TRBV30; abundance: -
CDR3aa: CASSLLGSADTQYF; CDR3nt: TGTGCCAGCAGTTTACTTGGGAGCGCAGATACGCAGTATTTT; j_gene: TRBJ2-3; d_gene: -; v_gene: TRBV27; abundance: -
CDR3aa: CASSEDVAGLAHNEQFF; CDR3nt: TGTGCCAGCAGTGAAGATGTTGCGGGACTAGCACACAATGAGCAGTTCTTC; j_gene: TRBJ2-1; d_gene: TRBD2; v_gene: TRBV2; abundance: -
CDR3aa: CASSRTGDNQPQHF; CDR3nt: TGTGCCAGCAGCCGGACAGGGGACAATCAGCCCCAGCATTTT; j_gene: TRBJ1-5; d_gene: TRBD1; v_gene: TRBV7-9; abundance: -
CDR3aa: CASSLGVTQYF; CDR3nt: TGCGCCAGCAGCTTGGGGGTGACCCAGTACTTC; j_gene: TRBJ2-5; d_gene: -; v_gene: TRBV5-1; abundance: -
CDR3aa: CASSYRDGEAFF; CDR3nt: TGTGCCAGCAGTTACCGGGACGGCGAAGCTTTCTTT; j_gene: TRBJ1-1; d_gene: -; v_gene: TRBV6-5; abundance: once
CDR3aa: CASGLGGSQETQYF; CDR3nt: TGTGCTAGTGGTTTGGGGGGCAGCCAAGAGACCCAGTACTTC; j_gene: TRBJ2-5; d_gene: -; v_gene: TRBV12-5; abundance: -
CDR3aa: CAWSVPVGGNSPLHF; CDR3nt: TGTGCCTGGAGTGTTCCCGTGGGGGGGAATTCACCCCTCCACTTT; j_gene: TRBJ1-6; d_gene: -; v_gene: TRBV30; abundance: once
CDR3aa: CASSIGGKWANVLTF; CDR3nt: TGTGCCAGTAGTATCGGGGGGAAATGGGCCAACGTCCTGACTTTC; j_gene: TRBJ2-6; d_gene: TRBD2; v_gene: TRBV19; abundance: -
CDR3aa: CASSLGGRQETQYF; CDR3nt: TGTGCCAGCAGCCTCGGTGGCAGACAAGAGACCCAGTACTTC; j_gene: TRBJ2-5; d_gene: -; v_gene: TRBV7-9; abundance: -
CDR3aa: CASSPRLAGGFGNEQFF; CDR3nt: TGTGCCAGCAGTCCCAGACTAGCGGGAGGTTTTGGCAATGAGCAGTTCTTC; j_gene: TRBJ2-1; d_gene: TRBD2; v_gene: TRBV27; abundance: -
CDR3aa: CSVEGTGSSYEQYF; CDR3nt: TGCAGCGTTGAAGGGACAGGGAGCTCCTACGAGCAGTACTTC; j_gene: TRBJ2-7; d_gene: TRBD1; v_gene: TRBV29-1; abundance: -
CDR3aa: CASSLGGDTQYF; CDR3nt: TGTGCCAGCAGTTTAGGGGGAGATACGCAGTATTTT; j_gene: TRBJ2-3; d_gene: -; v_gene: TRBV27; abundance: -
CDR3aa: CASSLTGAYEQYF; CDR3nt: TGTGCCAGCAGTTTGACAGGGGCCTACGAGCAGTACTTC; j_gene: TRBJ2-7; d_gene: TRBD1; v_gene: TRBV27; abundance: -
CDR3aa: CASSSIAGGPQETQYF; CDR3nt: TGTGCCAGCAGCTCCATAGCGGGAGGGCCCCAAGAGACCCAGTACTTC; j_gene: TRBJ2-5; d_gene: TRBD2; v_gene: TRBV5-8; abundance: -
CDR3aa: CASSLSSLRAGVDTGELFF; CDR3nt: TGTGCCAGCAGCTTATCCTCTCTTCGCGCAGGGGTGGACACCGGGGAGCTGTTTTTT; j_gene: TRBJ2-2; d_gene: -; v_gene: TRBV11-2; abundance: -
CDR3aa: CATSDSSTDTQYF; CDR3nt: TGTGCCACCTCGGACAGCAGCACAGATACGCAGTATTTT; j_gene: TRBJ2-3; d_gene: -; v_gene: TRBV19; abundance: -
CDR3aa: CASSLEAGALNYGYTF; CDR3nt: TGTGCCAGCAGCTTAGAGGCGGGGGCGCTTAACTATGGCTACACCTTC; j_gene: TRBJ1-2; d_gene: -; v_gene: TRBV7-6; abundance: -
CDR3aa: CATSSGWGLAWYEQYF; CDR3nt: TGTGCCACCAGCAGTGGCTGGGGACTAGCGTGGTACGAGCAGTACTTC; j_gene: TRBJ2-7; d_gene: TRBD2; v_gene: TRBV15; abundance: -
CDR3aa: CASSPTSGSSYEQYF; CDR3nt: TGTGCCAGCAGCCCCACTAGCGGGAGCTCCTACGAGCAGTACTTC; j_gene: TRBJ2-7; d_gene: TRBD2; v_gene: TRBV6-1; abundance: -
CDR3aa: CASSLNRGGDEQYF; CDR3nt: TGTGCCAGCAGTTTAAACAGGGGAGGGGACGAGCAGTACTTC; j_gene: TRBJ2-7; d_gene: -; v_gene: TRBV27; abundance: -
CDR3aa: CASSMGLIPLHEQYF; CDR3nt: TGTGCCAGTAGTATGGGATTAATACCCCTCCACGAGCAGTACTTC; j_gene: TRBJ2-7; d_gene: -; v_gene: TRBV19; abundance: -
CDR3aa: CSVGQGRYEQYF; CDR3nt: TGCAGCGTTGGACAGGGCCGGTACGAGCAGTACTTC; j_gene: TRBJ2-7; d_gene: TRBD1; v_gene: TRBV29-1; abundance: once
CDR3aa: CASSNRGSNEQFF; CDR3nt: TGTGCCAGCAGTAACCGAGGGTCCAATGAGCAGTTCTTC; j_gene: TRBJ2-1; d_gene: -; v_gene: TRBV7-6; abundance: -